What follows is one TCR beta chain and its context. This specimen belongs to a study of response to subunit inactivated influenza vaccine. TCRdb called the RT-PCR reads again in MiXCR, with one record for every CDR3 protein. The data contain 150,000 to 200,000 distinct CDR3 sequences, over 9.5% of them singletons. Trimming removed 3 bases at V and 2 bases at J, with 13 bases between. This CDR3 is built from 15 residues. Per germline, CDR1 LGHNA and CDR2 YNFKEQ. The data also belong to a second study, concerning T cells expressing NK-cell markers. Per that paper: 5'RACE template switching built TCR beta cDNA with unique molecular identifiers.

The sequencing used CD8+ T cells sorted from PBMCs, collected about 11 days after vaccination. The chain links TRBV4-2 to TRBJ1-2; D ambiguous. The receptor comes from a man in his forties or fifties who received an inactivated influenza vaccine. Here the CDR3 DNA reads TGTGCCAGCAGCCAGGTGGCTGGGGAAAACTATGGCTACACCTTC. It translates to CASSQVAGENYGYTF.